This is a list of T cell receptor beta chains from one sample in a study of shared clonotypes between healthy human individuals. Clones were read by immunoSEQ multiplex PCR, and TCRdb kept only the in-frame ones, dropping some. The sample gives some 2,000,000 clones, more than 90% of which show up once; 0.13% is in the top ten. Sequenced input: naive CD4+ T cells sorted from blood. The receptors derive from a man between 18 and 29 years old in good health. Both conserved end residues are part of each CDR3. Each record gives: CDR3 protein, CDR3 DNA, V gene, J gene, D gene, clone size. D genes are given only for firm matches. Some rows have no size entry. The others give once, few or many, or a class for an expanded clone.

CASSGGQGPSNQPQHF	TGTGCCAGCAGTGGTGGGCAGGGACCCAGCAATCAGCCCCAGCATTTT	TRBV2	TRBJ1-5	.	once
CASSGSGGIQETQYF	TGTGCCAGCAGTGGTAGCGGGGGTATACAAGAGACCCAGTACTTC	TRBV6-1	TRBJ2-5	TRBD2	.
CASSLRDSQYF	TGTGCCAGCAGCTTACGGGACAGTCAGTACTTC	TRBV13	TRBJ2-7	TRBD1	.
CASGLDGRNIQYF	TGTGCTAGTGGTTTGGACGGACGTAACATTCAGTACTTC	TRBV12-5	TRBJ2-4	.	.
CASSLAEIQETQYF	TGTGCCAGCAGCTTAGCGGAAATACAAGAGACCCAGTACTTC	TRBV7-9	TRBJ2-5	.	.
CASSETAGYGYTF	TGTGCCAGCAGTGAAACCGCTGGCTATGGCTACACCTTC	TRBV2	TRBJ1-2	.	.
CASSLDFSPLHF	TGTGCCAGCAGCTTGGACTTTTCACCCCTCCACTTT	TRBV5-4	TRBJ1-6	.	.
CATKIQGVGTGELFF	TGTGCCACAAAAATACAGGGGGTAGGCACCGGGGAGCTGTTTTTT	TRBV10-3	TRBJ2-2	TRBD1	.
CASSFDRGLNSPLHF	TGTGCCAGCAGCTTTGACAGGGGCCTGAATTCACCCCTCCACTTT	TRBV7-9	TRBJ1-6	TRBD1	.
CASSPYRGNYEQYF	TGTGCCAGCAGTCCTTACAGGGGAAACTACGAGCAGTACTTC	TRBV6-5	TRBJ2-7	TRBD1	.
CASSAMTSGVPTDTQYF	TGTGCCAGCAGTGCGATGACTAGCGGGGTACCCACAGATACGCAGTATTTT	TRBV6-1	TRBJ2-3	TRBD2	.
CASSLGLASDTQYF	TGCGCCAGCAGCTTGGGACTAGCTTCAGATACGCAGTATTTT	TRBV5-1	TRBJ2-3	TRBD2	.
CSASRGIEAFF	TGCAGTGCTAGTCGAGGGATCGAAGCTTTCTTT	TRBV20-1	TRBJ1-1	.	.
CASSLRLAGDTGELFF	TGTGCCAGCAGCTTACGACTAGCGGGAGACACCGGGGAGCTGTTTTTT	TRBV7-6	TRBJ2-2	TRBD2	.
CASRRGGSTDTQYF	TGTGCCAGCAGGCGGGGGGGCAGCACAGATACGCAGTATTTT	TRBV6-5	TRBJ2-3	TRBD2	.
CASSLGQGFTGELFF	TGTGCCAGCAGCCTGGGACAGGGGTTCACCGGGGAGCTGTTTTTT	TRBV11-3	TRBJ2-2	TRBD1	.
CASSLRLTNTQYF	TGTGCCAGCAGCTTAAGACTGACGAATACGCAGTATTTT	TRBV11-2	TRBJ2-3	.	.
CASSDAQGNEQFF	TGTGCCAGCAGCGACGCGCAGGGGAATGAGCAGTTCTTC	TRBV9	TRBJ2-1	.	.
CASSLEVPREGADYNEQFF	TGTGCCAGCAGCTTAGAAGTCCCGCGGGAAGGTGCGGACTACAATGAGCAGTTCTTC	TRBV7-9	TRBJ2-1	.	once
CAWSSNSNYGYTF	TGTGCCTGGAGTAGTAACTCTAACTATGGCTACACCTTC	TRBV30	TRBJ1-2	.	.
CASSFSSPTDTQYF	TGTGCCAGCAGCTTCTCTAGCCCCACAGATACGCAGTATTTT	TRBV7-8	TRBJ2-3	.	.
CASSMGLAGSDTQYF	TGTGCTAGCAGCATGGGACTAGCGGGGTCAGATACGCAGTATTTT	TRBV7-7	TRBJ2-3	TRBD2	.
CASSLGRMDEKLFF	TGCGCCAGCAGCTTGGGTCGAATGGATGAAAAACTGTTTTTT	TRBV5-1	TRBJ1-4	.	.
CASSIAGGPTDTQYF	TGTGCCAGCTCAATAGCGGGAGGGCCGACAGATACGCAGTATTTT	TRBV18	TRBJ2-3	TRBD2	.
CATSRDRGTSNQPQHF	TGTGCCACCAGCAGAGATCGAGGCACGAGCAATCAGCCCCAGCATTTT	TRBV15	TRBJ1-5	.	.
CASGTSPYEQYF	TGTGCATCGGGGACCTCTCCCTACGAGCAGTACTTC	TRBV10-3	TRBJ2-7	.	.
CASSLGGSPYGYTF	TGTGCCAGCAGCTTAGGCGGTTCTCCTTATGGCTACACCTTC	TRBV11-2	TRBJ1-2	.	.
CASSSPRGGYTF	TGTGCCAGTAGCAGTCCCCGGGGAGGCTACACCTTC	TRBV19	TRBJ1-2	.	.
CASSRSDGYNSPLHF	TGTGCCAGCAGCCGATCGGACGGGTATAATTCACCCCTCCACTTT	TRBV14	TRBJ1-6	.	once
CASSLAGRGNYGYTF	TGCGCCAGCAGCTTGGCTGGGAGGGGTAACTATGGCTACACCTTC	TRBV5-1	TRBJ1-2	.	.
CASSPGLAGNIQYF	TGTGCCAGCAGCCCCGGACTAGCGGGAAACATTCAGTACTTC	TRBV7-6	TRBJ2-4	TRBD2	.
CASSEATGFRETQYF	TGTGCCAGCAGTGAAGCTACAGGGTTCCGAGAGACCCAGTACTTC	TRBV2	TRBJ2-5	.	.
CAISDGGPSYNEQFF	TGTGCCATCAGTGACGGCGGGCCCTCCTACAATGAGCAGTTCTTC	TRBV10-3	TRBJ2-1	.	once
CATRRDRGNSYEQYF	TGTGCCACCCGGAGGGACAGAGGAAACTCCTACGAGCAGTACTTC	TRBV15	TRBJ2-7	.	.
CASSMTVYEQYF	TGTGCCAGCAGTATGACAGTCTACGAGCAGTACTTC	TRBV6-1	TRBJ2-7	.	once
CASSLGLRPETQYF	TGTGCCAGCAGCCTGGGACTCCGTCCGGAGACCCAGTACTTC	TRBV5-8	TRBJ2-5	.	once
CASSSPGGATDTQYF	TGTGCCAGCAGCTCGCCCGGGGGGGCTACAGATACGCAGTATTTT	TRBV5-4	TRBJ2-3	TRBD2	.
CASSLFRNEKLFF	TGCGCCAGCAGCTTATTCCGAAATGAAAAACTGTTTTTT	TRBV5-1	TRBJ1-4	.	few